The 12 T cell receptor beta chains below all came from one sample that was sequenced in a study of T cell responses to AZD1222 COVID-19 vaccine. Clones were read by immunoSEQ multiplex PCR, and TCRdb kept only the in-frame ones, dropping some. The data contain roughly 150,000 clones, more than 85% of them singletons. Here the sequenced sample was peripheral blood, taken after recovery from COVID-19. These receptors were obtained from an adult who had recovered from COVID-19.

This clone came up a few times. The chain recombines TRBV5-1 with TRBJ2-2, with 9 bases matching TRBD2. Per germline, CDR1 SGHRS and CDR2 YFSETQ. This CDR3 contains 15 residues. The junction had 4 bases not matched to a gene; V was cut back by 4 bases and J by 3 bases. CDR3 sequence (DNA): TGCGCCAGCAGCCCAGGCGGGGGGGACACCGGGGAGCTGTTTTTT. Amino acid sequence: CASSPGGGDTGELFF. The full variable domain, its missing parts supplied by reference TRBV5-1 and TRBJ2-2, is KAGVTQTPRYLIKTRGQQVTLSCSPISGHRSVSWYQQTPGQGLQFLFEYFSETQRNKGNFPGRFSGRQFSNSRSEMNVSTLELGDSALYLCASSPGGGDTGELFFGEGSRLTVL.

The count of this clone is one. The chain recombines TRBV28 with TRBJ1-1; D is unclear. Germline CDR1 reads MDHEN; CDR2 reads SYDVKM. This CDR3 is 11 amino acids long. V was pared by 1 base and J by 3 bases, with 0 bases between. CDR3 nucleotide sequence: TGTGCCAGCAGTTTATACACTGAAGCTTTCTTT. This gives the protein CASSLYTEAFF.

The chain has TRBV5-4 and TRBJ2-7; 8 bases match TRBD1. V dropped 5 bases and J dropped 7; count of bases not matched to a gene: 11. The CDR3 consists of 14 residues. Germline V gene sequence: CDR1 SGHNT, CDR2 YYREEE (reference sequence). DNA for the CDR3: TGTGCCAGCAGTGTTGGGACAGGCAGACAAGAGCAGTACTTC. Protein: CASSVGTGRQEQYF.

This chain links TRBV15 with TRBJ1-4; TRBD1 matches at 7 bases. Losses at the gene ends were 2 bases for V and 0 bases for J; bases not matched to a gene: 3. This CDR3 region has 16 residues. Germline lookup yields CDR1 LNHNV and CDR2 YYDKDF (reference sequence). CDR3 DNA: TGTGCCACCAGCAGACCGGGACAGTCAACTAATGAAAAACTGTTTTTT. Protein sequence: CATSRPGQSTNEKLFF.

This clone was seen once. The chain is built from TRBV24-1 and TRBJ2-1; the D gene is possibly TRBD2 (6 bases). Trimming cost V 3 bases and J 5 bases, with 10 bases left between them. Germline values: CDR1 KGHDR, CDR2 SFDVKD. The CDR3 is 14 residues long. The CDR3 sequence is CATSDAGRNNEQFF. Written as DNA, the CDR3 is TGTGCCACCAGTGATGCGGGGCGCAACAATGAGCAGTTCTTC.

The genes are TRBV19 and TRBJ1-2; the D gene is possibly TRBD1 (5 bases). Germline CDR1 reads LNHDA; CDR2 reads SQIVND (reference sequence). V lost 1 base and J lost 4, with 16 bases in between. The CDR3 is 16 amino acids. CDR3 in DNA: TGTGCCAGTAGTATAGTTGACAGTTCCGGGGGCTATGGCTACACCTTC. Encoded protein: CASSIVDSSGGYGYTF. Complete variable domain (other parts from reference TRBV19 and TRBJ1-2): DGGITQSPKYLFRKEGQNVTLSCEQNLNHDAMYWYRQDPGQGLRLIYYSQIVNDFQKGDIAEGYSVSREKKESFPLTVTSAQKNPTAFYLCASSIVDSSGGYGYTFGSGTRLTVV.

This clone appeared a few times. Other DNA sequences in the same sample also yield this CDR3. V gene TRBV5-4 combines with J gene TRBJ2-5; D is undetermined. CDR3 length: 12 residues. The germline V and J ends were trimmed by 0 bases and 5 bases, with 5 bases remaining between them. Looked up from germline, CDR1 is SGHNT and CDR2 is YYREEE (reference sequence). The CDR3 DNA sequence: TGTGCCAGCAGCTTGGTGGGGGAGACCCAGTACTTC. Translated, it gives CASSLVGETQYF.

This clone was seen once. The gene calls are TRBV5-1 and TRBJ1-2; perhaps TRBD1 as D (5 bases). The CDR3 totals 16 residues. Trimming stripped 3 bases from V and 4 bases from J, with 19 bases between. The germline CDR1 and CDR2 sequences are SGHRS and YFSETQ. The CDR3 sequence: CASSSGIFQTSYGYTF. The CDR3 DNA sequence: TGCGCCAGCAGCTCAGGGATTTTTCAAACTAGCTATGGCTACACCTTC.

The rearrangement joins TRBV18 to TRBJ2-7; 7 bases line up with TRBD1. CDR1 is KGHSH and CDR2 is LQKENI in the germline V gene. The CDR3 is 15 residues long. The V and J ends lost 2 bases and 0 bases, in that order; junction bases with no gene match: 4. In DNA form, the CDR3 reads TGTGCCAGCTCACCAACGCGACAGGGCTCCTACGAGCAGTACTTC. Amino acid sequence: CASSPTRQGSYEQYF.

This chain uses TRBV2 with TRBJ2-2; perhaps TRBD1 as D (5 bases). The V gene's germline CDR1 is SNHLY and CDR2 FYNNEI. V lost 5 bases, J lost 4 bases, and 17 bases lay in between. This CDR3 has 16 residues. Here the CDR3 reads CASSSPARDGTGELFF. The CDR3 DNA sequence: TGTGCCAGCAGTTCCCCAGCCAGGGATGGCACCGGGGAGCTGTTTTTT. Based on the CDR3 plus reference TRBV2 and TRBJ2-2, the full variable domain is EPEVTQTPSHQVTQMGQEVILRCVPISNHLYFYWYRQILGQKVEFLVSFYNNEISEKSEIFDDQFSVERPDGSNFTLKIRSTKLEDSAMYFCASSSPARDGTGELFFGEGSRLTVL.

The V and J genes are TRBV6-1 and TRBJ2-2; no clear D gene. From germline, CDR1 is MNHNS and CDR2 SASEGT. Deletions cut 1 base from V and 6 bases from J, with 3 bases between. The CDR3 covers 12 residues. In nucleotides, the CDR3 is TGTGCCAGCAGTGAAGTAGCCGGGGAGCTGTTTTTT. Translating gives CASSEVAGELFF.

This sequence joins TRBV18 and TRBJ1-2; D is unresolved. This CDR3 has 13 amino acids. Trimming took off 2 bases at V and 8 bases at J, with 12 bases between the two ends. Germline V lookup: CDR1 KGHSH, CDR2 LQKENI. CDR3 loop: CASSPGGGSGYTF. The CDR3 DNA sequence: TGTGCCAGCTCACCAGGCGGCGGGTCCGGCTACACCTTC.